This paragraph covers one T cell receptor (beta chain) sequence. The data derive from a study of T-cell memory formation after mild COVID-19. This CDR3 has 14 amino acids. Trimming cost V 5 bases and J 4 bases, with 15 bases left between them. TCR alpha and TCR beta cDNA libraries with sample barcodes and UMIs came from 5'RACE using constant-segment primers. TCRdb re-analysed the 5' RACE reads in MiXCR, keeping a single row per CDR3 protein. The table includes over 500,000 distinct CDR3 sequences, 17% detected once. The origin of this receptor is an adult woman who had mild COVID-19 (a few samples of this study predate the infection). Cell type and time point are not known. This rearrangement joins TRBV12-3 or TRBV12-4 to TRBJ2-7; D not resolved. The sample was PBMCs or a T cell subset sorted from them (not recorded which). The CDR3 nucleotides are TGTGCCAGCAGTCTAAACAGTGCCGGGTACGAGCAGTACTTC. Its protein product is CASSLNSAGYEQYF.